This T cell receptor (beta chain) was identified in a study of OX40 agonist ivuxolimab in advanced cancers. Study at large: Patients undergoing dose escalation presented with hepatocellular carcinoma, melanoma, renal cell or head and neck cancer.

Sampling of blood occurred at baseline, cycle 4 day 1, and cycle 7 day 1. For this clone: What it binds is not known.

The study's findings and limits: Clonal expansion from baseline to week 6 occurred in both CD4+ and CD8+ T cells.

Germline CDR1 and CDR2: SGHAT and FQNNGV. V lost 1 base, J lost 7 bases, and 14 bases lay in between. The CDR3 has 14 amino acids. The assay was immunoSEQ multiplex PCR, and TCRdb's table has in-frame clones only and misses some. The sample comprises tens of thousands of clones, about 90% of which are singletons, and approximately 4.6% rests with the top ten. This TCR came from an adult with an advanced solid tumor such as melanoma, head and neck, liver or kidney cancer. Sequencing was performed on CD4+ or CD8+ T cells sorted from blood, taken in a trial of the OX40 agonist ivuxolimab. This rearrangement joins TRBV11-2 to TRBJ2-7; D uncertain. The CDR3 nucleotides read TGTGCCAGCAGCTTAGTGGCGACCGTTGGGGAGCAGTACTTC. Its protein product is CASSLVATVGEQYF. The full variable domain, its missing parts supplied by reference TRBV11-2 and TRBJ2-7, is EAGVAQSPRYKIIEKRQSVAFWCNPISGHATLYWYQQILGQGPKLLIQFQNNGVVDDSQLPKDRFSAERLKGVDSTLKIQPAKLEDSAVYLCASSLVATVGEQYFGPGTRLTVT.